Below are 29 T cell receptor beta chains sequenced from a single sample in a study of beta chain features in type 1 diabetes. Reverse transcription of all isolated RNA meant that expressed TCRB transcripts were sequenced. Generated by immunoSEQ multiplex PCR, the TCRdb table keeps only in-frame clones and is missing some. This table has roughly 290,000 clones, about 7.8% appearing once. Sequencing used central memory CD4+ T cells from blood. The source is a woman aged 18-29 years in good health.

This clone was counted many times. The chain employs TRBV19 and TRBJ2-7; tentatively, D is TRBD2 (6 bases). Per germline, CDR1 LNHDA and CDR2 SQIVND (reference sequence). CDR3 length: 13 amino acids. V gave up 7 bases and J gave up 2 bases, with 12 bases separating them. CDR3 sequence (DNA): TGTGCCAGTATGCGGGACGGCACCTACGAGCAGTACTTC. Residues: CASMRDGTYEQYF.

This clone was picked up many times. The chain has TRBV2 and TRBJ2-2; D is unclear. This CDR3 comprises 14 residues. CDR1 SNHLY and CDR2 FYNNEI come from the germline V gene. The V gene lost 3 bases and the J gene lost 8 bases, with 13 bases spanning the gap. The CDR3 region has the DNA TGTGCCAGCAGTGATCCCAGGACCATAGGGGAGCTGTTTTTT. It encodes CASSDPRTIGELFF.

This clone was seen more than once but under ten times. The gene calls are TRBV2 and TRBJ2-1, with 9 nucleotides matching TRBD2. The length of the CDR3 is 14 residues. V shed 6 bases and J 8 bases; nucleotides not matched to a gene: 8. In germline, CDR1 is SNHLY, CDR2 FYNNEI. The CDR3 protein is CASSGTSLLDEQFF. DNA for the CDR3: TGTGCCAGCAGCGGGACTAGCCTATTGGATGAGCAGTTCTTC.

This clone was recorded only once. This chain uses TRBV27 with TRBJ2-5; TRBD1 aligns across 11 bases. The J segment lost 10 bases and the V segment lost 0 bases, leaving 4 bases of the junction unmatched. CDR3 length equals 14 residues. CDR1 and CDR2 (germline): MNHEY, SMNVEV (reference sequence). CDR3 DNA sequence: TGTGCCAGCAGTTTATCGGGGACAGGGGGTAACCAGTACTTC. Translating it yields CASSLSGTGGNQYF.

This sequence joins TRBV5-4 and TRBJ2-5, with 8 bases that match TRBD1. Looked up from germline, CDR1 is SGHNT and CDR2 is YYREEE (reference sequence). The CDR3 totals 15 residues. J was trimmed by 1 base and V by 2 bases; bases with no gene match: 4. The CDR3 nucleotides read TGTGCCAGCAGCTTCCCAGACAGGGGCCAAGAGACCCAGTACTTC. Protein: CASSFPDRGQETQYF.

The rearrangement links TRBV19 to TRBJ1-2; no definite D call. The V gene lost 5 bases and the J gene lost 6 bases, with 7 bases spanning the gap. Germline V gene sequence: CDR1 LNHDA, CDR2 SQIVND (reference sequence). The CDR3 runs 11 residues. For the CDR3, the DNA is TGTGCCAGTAGTGTCAAGGATGGCTACACCTTC. It yields the protein CASSVKDGYTF.

V usage is TRBV14 and J usage is TRBJ2-7, with D perhaps matching TRBD2 (6 bases). Trimming shortened V by 2 bases and J by 6 bases, and 11 bases separated the two germline ends. This CDR3 region has 13 residues. Germline CDR1 and CDR2: SGHDN and FVKESK. The CDR3 loop is CASSQNLGGEQYV. The CDR3 nucleotides read TGTGCCAGCAGCCAAAATCTGGGGGGCGAGCAGTACGTC.

A few counts support this clone. J is TRBJ2-7 and V is TRBV6-5, with 7 bases fitting TRBD1. The germline gives CDR1 MNHEY, CDR2 SVGAGI. V gave up 6 bases and J gave up 2 bases; unmatched junction bases: 7. This CDR3 region has 14 residues. The CDR3 DNA reads as TGTGCCAGCAGAACGGACAGGCAAGCCTACGAGCAGTACTTC. Residues: CASRTDRQAYEQYF.

The sample holds many counts of this clone. The CDR3 sequence: CASSEKWIQYF. The CDR3 region has the DNA TGTGCCAGCAGTGAAAAGTGGATTCAGTACTTC. The chain couples TRBV2 to TRBJ2-4; D not resolved. V lost 2 bases, J lost 10 bases, and 6 bases lay in between. Germline assignment: CDR1 SNHLY and CDR2 FYNNEI. The CDR3 sequence is 11 residues long.

This clone appeared a few times. The gene calls are TRBV7-7 and TRBJ2-3; D is possibly TRBD1 (5 bases). V was cut by 0 bases and J by 8 bases, with 12 bases left in between. CDR1 SSHAT and CDR2 FNYEAQ come from the germline V gene (reference sequence). The CDR3 loop spans 14 amino acids. CDR3 protein: CASSLAQGQGTQYF. In DNA, the CDR3 is TGTGCCAGCAGCTTAGCCCAGGGCCAGGGTACGCAGTATTTT. The entire variable domain, with the rest obtained from reference TRBV7-7 and TRBJ2-3, is as follows: GAGVSQSPRYKVTKRGQDVTLRCDPISSHATLYWYQQALGQGPEFLTYFNYEAQPDKSGLPSDRFSAERPEGSISTLTIQRTEQRDSAMYRCASSLAQGQGTQYFGPGTRLTVL.

This clone came up a few times. The J gene is TRBJ2-7, the V gene TRBV29-1; D gene uncertain. The CDR3 length is 14 residues. Germline V lookup: CDR1 SQVTM, CDR2 ANQGSEA. The V gene lost 5 bases and the J gene lost 0 bases, with 14 bases spanning the gap. This chain's CDR3 is CSVRIRLSSYEQYF. For the CDR3, the DNA is TGCAGCGTTAGGATCCGGCTTAGCTCCTACGAGCAGTACTTC.

This clone was seen more than once but under ten times. V and J are TRBV5-1 and TRBJ2-7; D may be TRBD1 (5 bases). The germline gives CDR1 SGHRS, CDR2 YFSETQ. There are 13 residues in the CDR3. Trimming took 7 bases from V and 7 from J, leaving 18 bases between them. The CDR3 loop is CASALKQEVEQYF. The CDR3 nucleotides are TGCGCCAGCGCGCTTAAACAGGAAGTGGAGCAGTACTTC.

The rearrangement joins TRBV5-6 to TRBJ2-3; possibly TRBD2 for D (6 bases). The CDR3 has 13 residues. V shed 2 bases and J shed 14 bases, with 18 bases lying between them. Germline assignment: CDR1 SGHDT and CDR2 YYEEEE. This chain's CDR3 is CASSFDFGGVRYF. CDR3 coding DNA: TGTGCCAGCAGCTTCGATTTTGGAGGGGTGAGGTATTTT.

CDR3 nucleotide sequence: TGCGCCAGCAGCCAAGACCGGGGACAGGGATTGTACGTC. It codes for CASSQDRGQGLYV. The gene calls are TRBV4-3 and TRBJ2-7; 9 nucleotides agree with TRBD1. J gave up 12 bases and V 0 bases, and 6 bases lay outside the gene matches. This CDR3 region has 13 residues. Germline CDR1 LGHNA, CDR2 YSLEER.

This clone has just a few counts. V is TRBV7-2 and J is TRBJ2-4; maybe TRBD1 (6 bases). V shed 0 bases and J shed 5 bases, with 8 bases lying between them. This CDR3 is built from 14 residues. CDR1 is SGHTA and CDR2 is FQGNSA in the germline V gene. The CDR3 region is CASSLAQGENIQYF. In nucleotides, the CDR3 is TGTGCCAGCAGCTTAGCACAGGGAGAAAACATTCAGTACTTC.

Here the CDR3 DNA reads TGCGCCAGCAGCTTGATAGGACCTAACTATGGCTACACCTTC. Translated: CASSLIGPNYGYTF. The J gene is TRBJ1-2, the V gene TRBV5-1; D is undetermined. Trimming took off 1 base at V and 0 bases at J, with 7 bases between the two ends. The CDR3 is 14 amino acids. The germline gives CDR1 SGHRS, CDR2 YFSETQ.

In its sample, this clone was seen once. The J gene is TRBJ2-1, the V gene TRBV7-3; D is perhaps TRBD2 (6 bases). This CDR3 region has 15 residues. The ends were cut back, 1 base at V and 3 bases at J, with 10 bases in the middle. Germline assignment: CDR1 SGHTA and CDR2 FQGTGA. DNA for the CDR3: TGTGCCAGCAGCTTAATTTTCGGGGGCTACAATGAGCAGTTCTTC. This encodes CASSLIFGGYNEQFF.

The chain has TRBV2 and TRBJ1-2; the D is unclear. Per the germline V gene, CDR1 is SNHLY and CDR2 is FYNNEI. Trimming pared 3 bases from V and 4 bases from J, leaving 9 bases between. The CDR3 has 13 residues. The CDR3 sequence is CASSDRRAYGYTF. CDR3 sequence (DNA): TGTGCCAGCAGTGACCGACGGGCCTATGGCTACACCTTC.

The chain couples TRBV6-5 to TRBJ2-7; perhaps TRBD2 as D (6 bases). V dropped 6 bases and J dropped 2 bases, with 14 bases sitting between them. The CDR3 extends over 14 amino acids. From germline, CDR1 is MNHEY and CDR2 SVGAGI. The CDR3 nucleotides are TGTGCCAGCAGGGATACGGGGGAAGCCTACGAGCAGTACTTC. Protein: CASRDTGEAYEQYF.

This chain connects TRBV5-4 to TRBJ1-5; 9 bases align to TRBD1. J was trimmed by 4 bases and V by 0 bases; bases with no gene match: 2. Germline CDR1 SGHNT, CDR2 YYREEE (reference sequence). The CDR3 contains 15 residues. The CDR3 loop reads CASSLGGTGNQPQHF. CDR3 nucleotide sequence: TGTGCCAGCAGCTTGGGCGGGACAGGGAATCAGCCCCAGCATTTT.

This clone has more than one count but fewer than ten. The chain joins TRBV6-5 to TRBJ1-3, with no clear D. Germline loops: CDR1 MNHEY, CDR2 SVGAGI. Trimming removed 4 bases from V and 0 bases from J, with 10 bases in between. This CDR3 region has 15 residues. The DNA for the CDR3 is TGTGCCAGCAGTTCAGTCTCCCTCTCTGGAAACACCATATATTTT. It specifies CASSSVSLSGNTIYF.

This clone has just one count. The rearrangement links TRBV11-1 to TRBJ2-5; D gene ambiguous. V lost 2 bases, J lost 5 bases, and 9 bases lay in between. From germline, CDR1 is SGHAT and CDR2 FQDESV (reference sequence). This CDR3 spans 13 amino acids. CDR3 region: CASSLSDFETQYF. The CDR3 DNA is TGTGCCAGCAGCTTATCGGATTTCGAGACCCAGTACTTC.

This chain links TRBV7-9 with TRBJ1-1; no reliable D call. This CDR3 spans 13 amino acids. From germline, CDR1 is SEHNR and CDR2 FQNEAQ (reference sequence). Trimming took off 5 bases at V and 1 base at J, with 8 bases between the two ends. The CDR3 loop reads CASSPPGNTEAFF. The CDR3 coding sequence is TGTGCCAGCAGCCCGCCGGGGAACACTGAAGCTTTCTTT.

The sample holds many counts of this clone. One end of the junction is discordant with germline, which a read error may explain. This chain connects TRBV7-2 to TRBJ2-1; 7 positions match TRBD1. CDR3 length: 14 amino acids. Germline CDR1 is SGHTA and CDR2 is FQGNSA. This CDR3 reads CASSSVGGYTEQFF. The CDR3 DNA reads TGTGCCAGCAGCTCCGTAGGGGGCTACACTGAGCAGTTCTTC.

The sample holds many counts of this clone. The V gene is TRBV28, the J gene TRBJ1-1; D may be TRBD1 (5 bases). The CDR3 is made up of 13 amino acids. The V and J ends lost 6 bases and 2 bases respectively, with 10 bases between them. Germline loops: CDR1 MDHEN, CDR2 SYDVKM. As DNA, the CDR3 is TGTGCCAGCAGACAGCAGGGTAACACTGAAGCTTTCTTT. Protein product: CASRQQGNTEAFF.

V and J are TRBV7-2 and TRBJ1-2; 7 bases are a match to TRBD1. This CDR3 has 14 amino acids. The V gene end was trimmed by 5 bases and the J gene end by 8 bases; junction bases not matched to a gene: 11. The germline gives CDR1 SGHTA, CDR2 FQGNSA. CDR3 region: CASSMYRGQRGYTF. The CDR3 nucleotides read TGTGCCAGCAGCATGTATAGGGGGCAGCGAGGCTACACCTTC.

This clone was seen many times. This sequence joins TRBV2 and TRBJ1-1; D is possibly TRBD1 (5 bases). The CDR3 contains 15 residues. CDR1 and CDR2 from the germline V gene are SNHLY and FYNNEI. Trimming left V 2 bases short and J 0 bases short, with 10 bases between. The CDR3 region is CASSEMGQVNTEAFF. For the CDR3, the DNA is TGTGCCAGCAGTGAAATGGGGCAGGTGAACACTGAAGCTTTCTTT.

There are a few counts of this clone. The rearrangement links TRBV2 to TRBJ1-5, with D tentatively TRBD1 (5 bases). Trimming pared 4 bases from V and 7 bases from J, leaving 20 bases between. The CDR3 loop spans 16 amino acids. The germline V gene encodes CDR1 SNHLY and CDR2 FYNNEI. The CDR3: CASSVVGQGGWQPQHF. CDR3 coding DNA: TGTGCCAGCAGTGTAGTAGGGCAGGGAGGTTGGCAGCCCCAGCATTTT.

The sample holds a few counts of this clone. The chain couples TRBV18 to TRBJ1-2, with no clear D. The V end lost 3 bases, the J end lost 4 bases, and 9 bases lay between the germline ends. CDR3 size: 13 residues. Germline CDR1 KGHSH, CDR2 LQKENI. CDR3 in DNA: TGTGCCAGCTCACCTTCCCCGGGCTATGGCTACACCTTC. It yields the protein CASSPSPGYGYTF.